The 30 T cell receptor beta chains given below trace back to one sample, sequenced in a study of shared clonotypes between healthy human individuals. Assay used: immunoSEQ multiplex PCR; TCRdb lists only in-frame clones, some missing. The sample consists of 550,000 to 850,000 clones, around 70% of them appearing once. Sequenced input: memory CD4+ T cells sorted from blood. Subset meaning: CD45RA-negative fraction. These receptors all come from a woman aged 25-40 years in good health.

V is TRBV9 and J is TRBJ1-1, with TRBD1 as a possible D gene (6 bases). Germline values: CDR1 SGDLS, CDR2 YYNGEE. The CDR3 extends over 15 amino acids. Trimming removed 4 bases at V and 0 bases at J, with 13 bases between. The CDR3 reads CASSTHNRVNTEAFF. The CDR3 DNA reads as TGTGCCAGCAGCACCCATAACAGGGTGAACACTGAAGCTTTCTTT. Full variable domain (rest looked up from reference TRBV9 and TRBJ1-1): DSGVTQTPKHLITATGQRVTLRCSPRSGDLSVYWYQQSLDQGLQFLIQYYNGEERAKGNILERFSAQQFPDLHSELNLSSLELGDSALYFCASSTHNRVNTEAFFGQGTRLTVV.

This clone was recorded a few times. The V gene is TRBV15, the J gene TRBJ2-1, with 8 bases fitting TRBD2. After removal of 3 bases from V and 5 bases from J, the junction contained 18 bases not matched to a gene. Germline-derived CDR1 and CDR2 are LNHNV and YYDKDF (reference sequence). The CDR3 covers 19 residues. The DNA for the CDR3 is TGTGCCACCAGCAGCCAGCGGAATTTTACTAGCGGCCGTAACAATGAGCAGTTCTTC. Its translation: CATSSQRNFTSGRNNEQFF. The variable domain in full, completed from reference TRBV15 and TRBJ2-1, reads DAMVIQNPRYQVTQFGKPVTLSCSQTLNHNVMYWYQQKSSQAPKLLFHYYDKDFNNEADTPDNFQSRRPNTSFCFLDIRSPGLGDTAMYLCATSSQRNFTSGRNNEQFFGPGTRLTVL.

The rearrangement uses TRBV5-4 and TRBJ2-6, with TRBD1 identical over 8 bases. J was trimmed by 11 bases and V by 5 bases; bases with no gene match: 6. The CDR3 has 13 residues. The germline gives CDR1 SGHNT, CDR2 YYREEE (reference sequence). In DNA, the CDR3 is TGTGCCAGCAGTCGGACAGGGTACGACGTCCTGACTTTC. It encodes CASSRTGYDVLTF.

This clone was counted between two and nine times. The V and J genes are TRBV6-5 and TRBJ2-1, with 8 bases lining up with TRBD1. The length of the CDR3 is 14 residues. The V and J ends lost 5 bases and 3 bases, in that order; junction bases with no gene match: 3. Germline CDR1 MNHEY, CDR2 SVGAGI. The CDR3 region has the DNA TGTGCCAGCAGTCAGGGGGCAAACTACAATGAGCAGTTCTTC. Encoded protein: CASSQGANYNEQFF.

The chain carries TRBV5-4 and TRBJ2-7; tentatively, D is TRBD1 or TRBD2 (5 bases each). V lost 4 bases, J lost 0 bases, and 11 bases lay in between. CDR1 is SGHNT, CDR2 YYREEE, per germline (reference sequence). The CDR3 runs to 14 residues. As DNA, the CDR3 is TGTGCCAGCAGCCCGGCAGGGAGCTCCTACGAGCAGTACTTC. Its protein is CASSPAGSSYEQYF.

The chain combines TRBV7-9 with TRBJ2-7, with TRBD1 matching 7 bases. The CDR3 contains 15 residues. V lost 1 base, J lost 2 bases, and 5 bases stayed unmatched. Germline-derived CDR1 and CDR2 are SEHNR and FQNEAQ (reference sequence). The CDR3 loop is CASSLEWDSTYEQYF. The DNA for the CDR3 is TGTGCCAGCAGCTTAGAATGGGACAGCACCTACGAGCAGTACTTC.

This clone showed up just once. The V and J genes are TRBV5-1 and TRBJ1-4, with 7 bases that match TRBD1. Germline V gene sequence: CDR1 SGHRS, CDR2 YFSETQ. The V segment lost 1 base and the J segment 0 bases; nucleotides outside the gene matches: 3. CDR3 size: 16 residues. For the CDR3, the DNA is TGCGCCAGCAGCTTGACAGGGGCGGCAACTAATGAAAAACTGTTTTTT. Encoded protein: CASSLTGAATNEKLFF.

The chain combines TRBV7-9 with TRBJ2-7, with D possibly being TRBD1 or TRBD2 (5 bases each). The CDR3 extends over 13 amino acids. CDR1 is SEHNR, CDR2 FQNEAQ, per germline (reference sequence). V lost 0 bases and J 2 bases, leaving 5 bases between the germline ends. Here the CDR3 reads CASSLAGPYEQYF. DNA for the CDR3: TGTGCCAGCAGCTTAGCGGGACCCTACGAGCAGTACTTC.

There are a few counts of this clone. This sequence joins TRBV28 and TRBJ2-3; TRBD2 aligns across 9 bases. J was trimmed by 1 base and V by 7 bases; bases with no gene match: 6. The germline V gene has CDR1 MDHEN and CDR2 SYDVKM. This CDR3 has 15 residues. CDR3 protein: CASTTSGPRTDTQYF. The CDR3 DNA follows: TGTGCCAGCACAACTAGCGGGCCCCGCACAGATACGCAGTATTTT.

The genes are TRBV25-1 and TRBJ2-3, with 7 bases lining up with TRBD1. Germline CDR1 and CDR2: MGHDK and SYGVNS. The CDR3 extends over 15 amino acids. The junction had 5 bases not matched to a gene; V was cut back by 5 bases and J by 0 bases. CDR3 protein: CASSSRDRSTDTQYF. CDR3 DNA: TGTGCCAGCAGTTCCCGGGACAGAAGCACAGATACGCAGTATTTT.

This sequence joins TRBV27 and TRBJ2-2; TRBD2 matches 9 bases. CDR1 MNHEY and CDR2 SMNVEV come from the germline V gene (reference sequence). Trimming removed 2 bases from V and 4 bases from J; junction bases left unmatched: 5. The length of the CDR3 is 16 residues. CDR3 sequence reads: CASSLISGSFTGELFF. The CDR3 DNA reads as TGTGCCAGCAGTTTAATTAGCGGGAGTTTCACCGGGGAGCTGTTTTTT.

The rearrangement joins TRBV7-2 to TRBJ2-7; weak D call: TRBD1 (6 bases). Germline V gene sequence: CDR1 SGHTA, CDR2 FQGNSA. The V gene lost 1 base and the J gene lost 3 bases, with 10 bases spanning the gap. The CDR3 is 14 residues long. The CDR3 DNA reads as TGTGCCAGCAGCTTAGGAACAGGGCTCTACGAGCAGTACTTC. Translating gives CASSLGTGLYEQYF.

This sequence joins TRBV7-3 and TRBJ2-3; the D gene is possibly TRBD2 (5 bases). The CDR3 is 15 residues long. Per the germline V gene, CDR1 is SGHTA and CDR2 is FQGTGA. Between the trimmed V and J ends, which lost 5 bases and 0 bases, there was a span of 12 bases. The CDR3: CASSPRGISTDTQYF. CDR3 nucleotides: TGTGCCAGCAGCCCCCGGGGTATAAGCACAGATACGCAGTATTTT.

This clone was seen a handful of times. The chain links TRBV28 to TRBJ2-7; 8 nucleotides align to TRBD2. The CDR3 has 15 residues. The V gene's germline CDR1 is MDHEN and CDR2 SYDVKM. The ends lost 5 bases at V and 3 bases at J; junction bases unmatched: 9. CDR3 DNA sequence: TGTGCCAGCAGTCCCAGGGTAGCGGGAATCTACGAGCAGTACTTC. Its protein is CASSPRVAGIYEQYF.

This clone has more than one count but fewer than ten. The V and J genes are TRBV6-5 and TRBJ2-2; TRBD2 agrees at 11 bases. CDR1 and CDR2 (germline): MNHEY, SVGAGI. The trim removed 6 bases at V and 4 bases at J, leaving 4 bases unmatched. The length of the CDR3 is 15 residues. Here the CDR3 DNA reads TGTGCCAGCAGGCTAGCGGGAGGTGTCACCGGGGAGCTGTTTTTT. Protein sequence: CASRLAGGVTGELFF.

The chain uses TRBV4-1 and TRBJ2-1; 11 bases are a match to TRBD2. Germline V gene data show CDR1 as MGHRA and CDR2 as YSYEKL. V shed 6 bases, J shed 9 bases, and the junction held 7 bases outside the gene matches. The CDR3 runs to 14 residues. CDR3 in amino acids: CASSPLAGDTEQFF. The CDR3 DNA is TGCGCCAGCAGTCCACTAGCGGGAGATACTGAGCAGTTCTTC.

The CDR3 sequence is CASSPGLAGETQYF. CDR3 nucleotide sequence: TGCGCCAGCAGCCCAGGACTAGCGGGAGAGACCCAGTACTTC. This chain connects TRBV5-1 to TRBJ2-5; 11 bases fit TRBD2. The CDR3 totals 14 residues. Trimming removed 4 bases from V and 4 bases from J; junction bases left unmatched: 3. Germline V gene data show CDR1 as SGHRS and CDR2 as YFSETQ. Based on the CDR3 plus reference TRBV5-1 and TRBJ2-5, the full variable domain is KAGVTQTPRYLIKTRGQQVTLSCSPISGHRSVSWYQQTPGQGLQFLFEYFSETQRNKGNFPGRFSGRQFSNSRSEMNVSTLELGDSALYLCASSPGLAGETQYFGPGTRLLVL.

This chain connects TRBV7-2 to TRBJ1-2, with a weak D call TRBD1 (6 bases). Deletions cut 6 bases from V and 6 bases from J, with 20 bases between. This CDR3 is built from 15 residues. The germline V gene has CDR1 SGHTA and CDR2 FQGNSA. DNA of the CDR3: TGTGCCAGCAGGGGAACAGGGAGGTCGGGGGATGGCTACACCTTC. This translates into CASRGTGRSGDGYTF.

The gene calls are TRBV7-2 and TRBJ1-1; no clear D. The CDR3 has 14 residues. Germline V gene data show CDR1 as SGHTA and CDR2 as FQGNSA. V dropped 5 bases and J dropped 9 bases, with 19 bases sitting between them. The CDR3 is CASSLKEGAPKAFF. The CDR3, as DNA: TGTGCCAGCAGCCTCAAGGAGGGTGCGCCCAAAGCTTTCTTT.

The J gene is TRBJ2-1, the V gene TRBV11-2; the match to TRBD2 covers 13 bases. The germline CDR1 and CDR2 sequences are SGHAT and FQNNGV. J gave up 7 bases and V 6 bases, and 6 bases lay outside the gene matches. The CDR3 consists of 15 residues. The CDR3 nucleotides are TGTGCCAGCAGTACCTGGGGACTAGCGGGGAATGAGCAGTTCTTC. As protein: CASSTWGLAGNEQFF. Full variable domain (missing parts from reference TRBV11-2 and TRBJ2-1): EAGVAQSPRYKIIEKRQSVAFWCNPISGHATLYWYQQILGQGPKLLIQFQNNGVVDDSQLPKDRFSAERLKGVDSTLKIQPAKLEDSAVYLCASSTWGLAGNEQFFGPGTRLTVL.

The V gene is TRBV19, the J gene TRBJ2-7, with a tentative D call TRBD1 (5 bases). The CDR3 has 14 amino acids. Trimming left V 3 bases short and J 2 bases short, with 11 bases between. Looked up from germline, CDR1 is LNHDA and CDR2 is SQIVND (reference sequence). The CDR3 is CASSIVREAYEQYF. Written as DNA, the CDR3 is TGTGCCAGTAGTATCGTCAGGGAAGCCTACGAGCAGTACTTC.

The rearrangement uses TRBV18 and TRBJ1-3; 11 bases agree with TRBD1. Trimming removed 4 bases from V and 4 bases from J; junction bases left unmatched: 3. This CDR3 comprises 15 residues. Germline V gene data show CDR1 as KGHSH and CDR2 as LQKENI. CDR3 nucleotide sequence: TGTGCCAGCTCACGGACAGGGGGCGACGGAAACACCATATATTTT. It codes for CASSRTGGDGNTIYF.

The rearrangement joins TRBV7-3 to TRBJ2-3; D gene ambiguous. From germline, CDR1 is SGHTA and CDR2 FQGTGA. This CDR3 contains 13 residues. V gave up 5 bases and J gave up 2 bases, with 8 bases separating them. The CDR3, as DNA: TGTGCCAGCAGCCGAGGCGACACAGATACGCAGTATTTT. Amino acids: CASSRGDTDTQYF.

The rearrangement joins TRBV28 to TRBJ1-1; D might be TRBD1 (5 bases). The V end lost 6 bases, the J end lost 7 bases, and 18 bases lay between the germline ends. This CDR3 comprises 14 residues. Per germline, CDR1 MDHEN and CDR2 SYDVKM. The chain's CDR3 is CASSHPPGGFEAFF. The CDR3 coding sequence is TGTGCCAGCAGCCACCCACCTGGGGGGTTTGAAGCTTTCTTT.

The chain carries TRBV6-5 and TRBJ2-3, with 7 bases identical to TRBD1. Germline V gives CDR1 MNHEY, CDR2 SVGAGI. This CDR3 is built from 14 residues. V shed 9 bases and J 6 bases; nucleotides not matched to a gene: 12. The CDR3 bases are TGTGCCAGTAAGCGGCACAGGGGAATTGATACGCAGTATTTT. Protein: CASKRHRGIDTQYF.

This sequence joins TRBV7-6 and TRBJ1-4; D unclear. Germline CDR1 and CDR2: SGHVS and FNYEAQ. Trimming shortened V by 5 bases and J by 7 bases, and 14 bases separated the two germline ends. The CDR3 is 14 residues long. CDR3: CASSPTVIGEKLFF. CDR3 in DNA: TGTGCCAGCAGCCCTACAGTTATCGGTGAAAAACTGTTTTTT.

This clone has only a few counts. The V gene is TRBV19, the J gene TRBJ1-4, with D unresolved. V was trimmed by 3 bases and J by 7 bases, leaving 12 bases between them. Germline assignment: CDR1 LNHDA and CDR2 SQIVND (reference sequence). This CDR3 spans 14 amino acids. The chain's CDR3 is CASSIFEGSEKLFF. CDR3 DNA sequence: TGTGCCAGTAGTATTTTCGAAGGCAGTGAAAAACTGTTTTTT.

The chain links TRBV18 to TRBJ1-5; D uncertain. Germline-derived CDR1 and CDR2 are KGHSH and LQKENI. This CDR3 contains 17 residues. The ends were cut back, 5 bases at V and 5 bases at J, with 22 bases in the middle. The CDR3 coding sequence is TGTGCCAGCTCAGCCGTCCTTATTGGGATGCGAGATCAGCCCCAGCATTTT. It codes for CASSAVLIGMRDQPQHF.

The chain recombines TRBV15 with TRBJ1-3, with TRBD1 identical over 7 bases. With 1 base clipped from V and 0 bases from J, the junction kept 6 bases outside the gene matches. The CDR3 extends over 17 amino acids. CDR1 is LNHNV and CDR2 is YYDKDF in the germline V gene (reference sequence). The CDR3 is CATSRAPGTVSGNTIYF. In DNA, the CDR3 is TGTGCCACCAGCAGAGCCCCGGGGACAGTCTCTGGAAACACCATATATTTT.

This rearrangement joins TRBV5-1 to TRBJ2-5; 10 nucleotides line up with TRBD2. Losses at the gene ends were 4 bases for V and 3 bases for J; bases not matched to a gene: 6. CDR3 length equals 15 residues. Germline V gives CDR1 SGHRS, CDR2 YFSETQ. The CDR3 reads CASSPGLAEKETQYF. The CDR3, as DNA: TGCGCCAGCAGCCCCGGACTAGCGGAAAAAGAGACCCAGTACTTC.